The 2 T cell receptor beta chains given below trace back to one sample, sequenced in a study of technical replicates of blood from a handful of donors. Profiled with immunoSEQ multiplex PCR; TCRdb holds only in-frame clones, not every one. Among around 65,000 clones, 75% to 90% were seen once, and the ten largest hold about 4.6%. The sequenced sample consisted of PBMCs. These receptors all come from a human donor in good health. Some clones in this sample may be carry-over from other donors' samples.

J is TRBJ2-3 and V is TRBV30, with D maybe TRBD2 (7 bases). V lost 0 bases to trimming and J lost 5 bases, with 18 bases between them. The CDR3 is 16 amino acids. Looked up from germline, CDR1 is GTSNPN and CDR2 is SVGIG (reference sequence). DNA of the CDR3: TGTGCCTGGAGTGTACGGGGAGGGGGAAGGGAAGATACGCAGTATTTT. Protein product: CAWSVRGGGREDTQYF.

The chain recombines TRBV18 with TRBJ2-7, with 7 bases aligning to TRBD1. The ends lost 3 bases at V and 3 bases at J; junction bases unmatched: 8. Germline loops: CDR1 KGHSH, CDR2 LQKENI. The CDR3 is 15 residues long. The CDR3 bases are TGTGCCAGCTCACCCTACAGGGGCGCGTACTACGAGCAGTACTTC. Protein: CASSPYRGAYYEQYF.